Listed below are T cell receptor beta chains from one sample, sequenced in a study of cytomegalovirus exposure and HLA in healthy donors. Data came from immunoSEQ multiplex PCR; TCRdb stores just in-frame clones and leaves some out. The sample consists of around 160,000 clones, approximately 67% of them appearing once. The sample taken for sequencing was PBMCs. The receptors come from a young woman in good health and CMV-seropositive. Both conserved end residues are part of each CDR3. A clone size is listed for some rows: how often the clone was seen (once, few, many), or a class if it is expanded.

abundance,v_gene,CDR3aa
few,TRBV2,CASNQGLASQETQYF
-,TRBV6-1,CASSEAPPLAGGNEQFF
few,TRBV10-3,CAISDGGSTDTQYF
-,TRBV7-2,CASSPTVGYTF
-,TRBV2,CASSEGDSAYEQYF
-,TRBV6-5,CASRNRVDYTDTQYF
-,TRBV27,CASSAGTAGYTF
-,TRBV5-4,CASSVLQGLAGYTF
once,TRBV18,CASSPSHPTGTGSQPQHF
-,TRBV6-6,CASSYGQSTNEKLFF
-,TRBV15,CATSSRAHQGETQYF
few,TRBV18,CASSPDGQYTEAFF
-,TRBV27,CASSLGGGLAGTLRETQYF
-,TRBV18,CASSPPGGLETQYF
-,TRBV19,CASSIATGGNQPQHF
few,TRBV9,CASSVEGSGQTYNEQFF
few,TRBV2,CASNGDGLLNTEAFF
-,TRBV5-8,CASSYEGDEETQYF
-,TRBV30,CAWVRGTGFLGTIYF
-,TRBV18,CASSPSTGTSGLRYEQYF
few,TRBV30,CAWSPLRTVNPRGNGYTF